Described below is a single T cell receptor beta chain sequence and its context. The protocol was immunoSEQ multiplex PCR, while the TCRdb copy is restricted to in-frame clones and leaves out a portion. Found here are 45,000 or so clones, approximately 86% of them singletons; the top ten hold roughly a sixth. This specimen comes from a study of OX40 agonist ivuxolimab in advanced cancers. Overall study context: Given to patients was ivuxolimab, an agonistic anti-OX40 (CD134) antibody. Under the entry rules, prior anti-PD-1, anti-PD-L1 or anti-CTLA-4 therapy was allowed, and 40% had some.

It was autoimmune disease history or systemic immunosuppression that excluded patients. This receptor was identified in an adult with an advanced solid tumor such as melanoma, head and neck, liver or kidney cancer. Sequenced here: CD4+ or CD8+ T cells sorted from blood, sampled in a trial of the OX40 agonist ivuxolimab.

The CDR3: CASSFLGPGMDQPQHF. Written as DNA, the CDR3 is TGTGCCAGCAGTTTTTTGGGGCCAGGAATGGATCAGCCCCAGCATTTT. The V call is TRBV27, the J call TRBJ1-5; weak D call: TRBD1 (5 bases). Germline lookup yields CDR1 MNHEY and CDR2 SMNVEV (reference sequence). The length of the CDR3 is 16 residues. V was cut by 3 bases and J by 5 bases, with 17 bases left in between.